What follows describes a single T cell receptor (beta chain). Its antigen is unknown. The table came from immunoSEQ multiplex PCR; TCRdb's copy has only in-frame clones and leaves some out. Of about 120,000 clones listed, about 88% were seen once; the top ten hold 3%. These data are taken from a study of T cell responses to AZD1222 COVID-19 vaccine. The CDR3 is made up of 15 amino acids. V lost 0 bases, J lost 0 bases, and 5 bases lay in between. Germline V lookup: CDR1 SGHNT, CDR2 YENEEA. General study findings and limits: White British people made up most donors, females outnumbered males, and clonal diversity was possibly underestimated.

The sequence was collected from an adult who received the AZD1222 COVID-19 vaccine. The chain employs TRBV11-3 and TRBJ2-2, with D unresolved. The source material was peripheral blood, sampled 28 days after the second AZD1222 dose. The CDR3 loop is CASSLDFPNTGELFF. CDR3 bases: TGTGCCAGCAGCTTAGATTTCCCGAACACCGGGGAGCTGTTTTTT. Variable domain in full (rest from reference TRBV11-3 and TRBJ2-2): EAGVVQSPRYKIIEKKQPVAFWCNPISGHNTLYWYLQNLGQGPELLIRYENEEAVDDSQLPKDRFSAERLKGVDSTLKIQPAELGDSAVYLCASSLDFPNTGELFFGEGSRLTVL.